This T cell receptor (beta chain) was sequenced for a study of neoadjuvant anti-PD-1 for oral cavity cancer (dated by TCRdb to about 2021). With respect to the entire study: Before curative-intent surgical resection, most patients were given three to four biweekly doses of nivolumab at 3 mg/kg. A fourth nivolumab dose was given around day 43 to patients without progression, and definitive surgical resection was performed in those patients on days 50-56. Responders were defined as patients with complete response, partial response or stable disease by RECIST 1.1; non-responders were defined as patients with progression. An approximately 32% response rate was observed in the parent correlative cohort, in which about a dozen patients were included. General study outcomes and caveats: Higher pretreatment blood Treg/Th17 ratios correlated with both higher pretreatment blood TCRbeta clonality and lower post-treatment tumor TCRbeta clonality. TCR analyses included only three patients per response group, and the authors called for larger cohorts for validation. After neoadjuvant nivolumab, significantly higher T cell clonality (Gini index) was found within PBMCs in non-responders than in responders.

For deep sequencing, PBMC libraries mostly used approximately 500 ng of input genomic DNA, with six replicates for each sample. The immunoSEQ hsTCRbeta kit was used to prepare TCRbeta libraries according to the manufacturer's instructions. An Illumina NovaSeq 6000 S4 flow cell was used to sequence the final libraries, which had first been combined to 3 nM. Per the source publication's procedure: Raw data preprocessing and quality control were performed with the immunoSEQ Analyzer. The analysis was restricted to productive rearrangements, with each unique CDR3 amino acid sequence defining a clonotype. Repertoire clonality was estimated as the Gini-Simpson index, which was computed with the R package tcR. Gini indices were compared with Student's t test, and associations with tumor size change were assessed by Pearson correlation. Held by TCRdb, this immuneACCESS table contains in-frame sequences only and omits some clones. Under half of the omission traces to an unresolved V gene where checked; the cause of the rest is unknown. That table furnishes V, J and clone size, whereas the DNA furnished D and trimming. The sample table contains about 9,600 clones; only one count was recorded for about 60% of them. The ten largest clones take up approximately 3.8% of the sample.

CDR1 and CDR2 were assigned from the germline V gene as SNHLY and FYNNEI. From the cysteine through the phenylalanine, the CDR3 covers 13 amino acids. The CDR3 DNA has 39 bases and is translated from base 1. Trimming removed 7 bases from V and 8 bases from J, leaving 14 bases between the germline ends. For this clone: The target of this receptor is not known. Base quality data are lacking; no much larger clone is found one base away.

Read against the paper, the sample's time point label means: after neoadjuvant nivolumab, at surgical resection. Patients had been newly diagnosed with stage II-IVA oral cavity squamous cell carcinoma, and no prior systemic or radiation treatment had been given to the patients. The cohort was composed of patients with HPV-negative, locally advanced oral cavity squamous cell carcinoma. Peripheral blood mononuclear cells were analyzed directly, without maintenance or expansion in culture. Samples came from a longitudinal correlative study of a single-arm phase II trial of neoadjuvant nivolumab in oral cavity squamous cell carcinoma. Subject-matched pre- and post-treatment PBMCs and tumors from three responders and three non-responders underwent genomic DNA-based TCRbeta sequencing. Peripheral blood mononuclear cells were collected before nivolumab treatment and were collected again after treatment, at the time of surgery. The Maxwell RSC DNA from Cells kit was used to isolate genomic DNA from PBMCs.

Sequenced material: PBMCs, taken after nivolumab (anti-PD-1) treatment. This clonotype originated in a person between 40 and 85 years old with oral cavity squamous cell carcinoma. The V and J genes are TRBV2 and TRBJ1-4, with TRBD1 tentatively as D gene (5 bases match). The sequence in DNA is TGTGCCAGCAAGGGAGGGGTGGGCGAAAAACTGTTTTTT. This is translated as CASKGGVGEKLFF. Supplemented by the reference TRBV2 and TRBJ1-4 proteins around the CDR3, the complete variable domain is EPEVTQTPSHQVTQMGQEVILRCVPISNHLYFYWYRQILGQKVEFLVSFYNNEISEKSEIFDDQFSVERPDGSNFTLKIRSTKLEDSAMYFCASKGGVGEKLFFGSGTQLSVL.